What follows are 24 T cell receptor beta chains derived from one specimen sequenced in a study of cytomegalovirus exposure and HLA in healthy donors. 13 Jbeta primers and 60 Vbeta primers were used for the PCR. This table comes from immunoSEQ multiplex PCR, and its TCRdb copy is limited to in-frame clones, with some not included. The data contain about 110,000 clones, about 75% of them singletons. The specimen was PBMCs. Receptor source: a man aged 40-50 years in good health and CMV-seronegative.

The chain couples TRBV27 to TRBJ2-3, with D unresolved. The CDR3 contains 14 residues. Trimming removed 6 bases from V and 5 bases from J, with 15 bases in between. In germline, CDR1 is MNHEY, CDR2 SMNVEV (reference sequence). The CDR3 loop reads CASSRSPPGDTQYF. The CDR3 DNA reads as TGTGCCAGCAGCCGTTCCCCCCCCGGAGATACGCAGTATTTT.

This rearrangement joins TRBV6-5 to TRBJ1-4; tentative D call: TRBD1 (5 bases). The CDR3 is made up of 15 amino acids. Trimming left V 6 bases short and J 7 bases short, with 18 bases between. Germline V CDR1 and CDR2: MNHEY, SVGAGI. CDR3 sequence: CASSRQTPGIEKLFF. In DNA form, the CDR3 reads TGTGCCAGCAGCCGACAGACTCCGGGCATTGAAAAACTGTTTTTT.

CDR3 sequence reads: CASSRGRMGGSSGANVLTF. As DNA, the CDR3 is TGTGCCAGCTCGAGGGGGCGAATGGGGGGAAGCTCTGGGGCCAACGTCCTGACTTTC. J is TRBJ2-6 and V is TRBV2, with a weak D call TRBD1 (7 bases). V was cut by 8 bases and J by 0 bases, with 23 bases left in between. Germline CDR1 is SNHLY and CDR2 is FYNNEI. The length of the CDR3 is 19 residues.

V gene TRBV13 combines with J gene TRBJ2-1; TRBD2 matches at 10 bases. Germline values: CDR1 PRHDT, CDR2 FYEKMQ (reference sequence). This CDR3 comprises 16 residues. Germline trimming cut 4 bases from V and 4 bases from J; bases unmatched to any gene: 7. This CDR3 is CASSSSSGGQYNEQFF. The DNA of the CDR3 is TGTGCCAGCAGCTCGAGTAGCGGGGGGCAATACAATGAGCAGTTCTTC.

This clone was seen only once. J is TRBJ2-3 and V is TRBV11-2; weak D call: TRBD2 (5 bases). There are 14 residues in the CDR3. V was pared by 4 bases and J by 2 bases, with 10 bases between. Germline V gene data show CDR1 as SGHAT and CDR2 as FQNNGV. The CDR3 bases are TGTGCCAGCAGCTCCCGAGGGTTCACAGATACGCAGTATTTT. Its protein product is CASSSRGFTDTQYF. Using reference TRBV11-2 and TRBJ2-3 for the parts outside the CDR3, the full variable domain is EAGVAQSPRYKIIEKRQSVAFWCNPISGHATLYWYQQILGQGPKLLIQFQNNGVVDDSQLPKDRFSAERLKGVDSTLKIQPAKLEDSAVYLCASSSRGFTDTQYFGPGTRLTVL.

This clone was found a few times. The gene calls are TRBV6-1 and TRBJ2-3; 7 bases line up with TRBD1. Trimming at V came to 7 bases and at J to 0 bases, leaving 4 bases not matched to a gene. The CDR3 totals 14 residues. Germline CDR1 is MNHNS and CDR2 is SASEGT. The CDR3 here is CASIGTASTDTQYF. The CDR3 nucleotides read TGTGCCAGCATAGGGACAGCTAGCACAGATACGCAGTATTTT.

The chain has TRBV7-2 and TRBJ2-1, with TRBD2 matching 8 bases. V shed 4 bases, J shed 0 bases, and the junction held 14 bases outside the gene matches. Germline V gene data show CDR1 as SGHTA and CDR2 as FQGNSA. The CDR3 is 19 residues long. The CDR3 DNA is TGTGCCAGCAGCTCCACCTCGGGTACTAGCGGCGTCTCCTACAATGAGCAGTTCTTC. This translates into CASSSTSGTSGVSYNEQFF.

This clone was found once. CDR3 coding DNA: TGTGCCACCAGCCCGTCTTTTGGGGCCAACGTCCTGACTTTC. This gives the protein CATSPSFGANVLTF. The chain uses TRBV15 and TRBJ2-6; D gene unclear. Trimming took 5 bases from V and 3 from J, leaving 8 bases between them. Germline V gene lookup returns CDR1 LNHNV and CDR2 YYDKDF (reference sequence). The CDR3 sequence is 14 residues long.

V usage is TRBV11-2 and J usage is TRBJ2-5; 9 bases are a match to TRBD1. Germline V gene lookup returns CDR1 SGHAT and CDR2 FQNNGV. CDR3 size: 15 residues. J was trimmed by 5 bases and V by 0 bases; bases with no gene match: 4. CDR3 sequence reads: CASSLEQGAWETQYF. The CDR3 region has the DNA TGTGCCAGCAGCTTAGAACAGGGGGCCTGGGAGACCCAGTACTTC. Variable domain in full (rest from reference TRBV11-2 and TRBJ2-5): EAGVAQSPRYKIIEKRQSVAFWCNPISGHATLYWYQQILGQGPKLLIQFQNNGVVDDSQLPKDRFSAERLKGVDSTLKIQPAKLEDSAVYLCASSLEQGAWETQYFGPGTRLLVL.

The CDR3 sequence: CASSDNGNEQFF. The CDR3, as DNA: TGCGCCAGCAGTGATAACGGGAATGAGCAGTTCTTC. This sequence joins TRBV10-1 and TRBJ2-1; no firm D call. Germline V gene data show CDR1 as WNHNN and CDR2 as SYGVQD (reference sequence). The V end was cut by 3 bases, the J end by 7 bases, with 7 bases between. This CDR3 has 12 amino acids.

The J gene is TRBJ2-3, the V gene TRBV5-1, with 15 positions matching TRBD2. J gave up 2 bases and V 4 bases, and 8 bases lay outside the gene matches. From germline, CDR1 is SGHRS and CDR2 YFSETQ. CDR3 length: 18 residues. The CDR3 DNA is TGCGCCAGCAGCCCGGCCGGACTAGCGGGGGGGTTCACAGATACGCAGTATTTT. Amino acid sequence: CASSPAGLAGGFTDTQYF. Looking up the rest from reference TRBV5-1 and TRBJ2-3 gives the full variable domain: KAGVTQTPRYLIKTRGQQVTLSCSPISGHRSVSWYQQTPGQGLQFLFEYFSETQRNKGNFPGRFSGRQFSNSRSEMNVSTLELGDSALYLCASSPAGLAGGFTDTQYFGPGTRLTVL.

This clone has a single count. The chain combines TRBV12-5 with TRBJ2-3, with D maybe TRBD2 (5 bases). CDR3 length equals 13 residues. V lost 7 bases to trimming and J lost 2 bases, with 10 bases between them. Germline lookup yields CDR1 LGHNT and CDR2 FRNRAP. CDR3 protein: CASAPGNTDTQYF. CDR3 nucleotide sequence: TGTGCTAGTGCCCCGGGGAACACAGATACGCAGTATTTT.

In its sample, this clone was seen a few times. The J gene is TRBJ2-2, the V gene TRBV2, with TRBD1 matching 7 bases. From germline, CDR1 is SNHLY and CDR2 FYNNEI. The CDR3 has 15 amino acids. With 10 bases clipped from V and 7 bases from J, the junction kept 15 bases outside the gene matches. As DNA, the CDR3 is TGTGCCACCAAAAAAGACAGGGTGGCGGTCGGGGAGCTGTTTTTT. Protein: CATKKDRVAVGELFF.

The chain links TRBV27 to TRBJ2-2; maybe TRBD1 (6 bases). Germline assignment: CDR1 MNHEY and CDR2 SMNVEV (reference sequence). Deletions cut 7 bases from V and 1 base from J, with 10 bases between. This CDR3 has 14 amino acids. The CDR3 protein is CASKMTGNTGELFF. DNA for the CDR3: TGTGCCAGCAAGATGACAGGGAACACCGGGGAGCTGTTTTTT.

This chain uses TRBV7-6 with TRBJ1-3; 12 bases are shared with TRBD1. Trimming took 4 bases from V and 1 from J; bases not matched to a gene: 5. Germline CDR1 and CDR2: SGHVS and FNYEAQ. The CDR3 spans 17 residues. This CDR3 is CASSSGTGGYSGNTIYF. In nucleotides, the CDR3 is TGTGCCAGCAGCTCTGGGACAGGGGGCTATTCTGGAAACACCATATATTTT.

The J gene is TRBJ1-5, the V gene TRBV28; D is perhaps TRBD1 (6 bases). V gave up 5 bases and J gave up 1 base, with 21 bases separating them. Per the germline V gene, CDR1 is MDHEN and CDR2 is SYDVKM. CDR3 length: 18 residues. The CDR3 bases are TGTGCCAGCAGTGTTGGACAGCGGCTAGGTTTCAGCAATCAGCCCCAGCATTTT. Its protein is CASSVGQRLGFSNQPQHF.

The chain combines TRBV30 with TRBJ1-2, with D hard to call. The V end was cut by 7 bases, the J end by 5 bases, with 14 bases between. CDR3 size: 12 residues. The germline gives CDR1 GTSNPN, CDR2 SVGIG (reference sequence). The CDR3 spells CASPPGEYGYTF. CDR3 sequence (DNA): TGTGCCTCTCCCCCGGGTGAGTATGGCTACACCTTC.

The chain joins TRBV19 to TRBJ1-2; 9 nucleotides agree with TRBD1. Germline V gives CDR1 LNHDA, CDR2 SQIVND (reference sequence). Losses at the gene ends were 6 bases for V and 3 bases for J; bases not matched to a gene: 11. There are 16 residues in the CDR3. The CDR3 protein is CASRTPGQGLDYGYTF. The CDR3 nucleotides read TGTGCCAGTAGGACCCCGGGACAGGGTTTGGACTATGGCTACACCTTC.

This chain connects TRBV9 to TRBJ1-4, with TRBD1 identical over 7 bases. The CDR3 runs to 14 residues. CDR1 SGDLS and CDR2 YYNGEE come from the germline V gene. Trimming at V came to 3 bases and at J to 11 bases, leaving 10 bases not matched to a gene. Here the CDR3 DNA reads TGTGCCAGCAGCGGACAGGGCGCCCCCGGGAAACTGTTTTTT. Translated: CASSGQGAPGKLFF.

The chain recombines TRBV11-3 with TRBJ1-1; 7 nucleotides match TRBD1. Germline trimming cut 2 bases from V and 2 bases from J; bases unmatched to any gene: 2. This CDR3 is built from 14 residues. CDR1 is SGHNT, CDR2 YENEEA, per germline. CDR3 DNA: TGTGCCAGCAGCTTAAACAGGGGCAACACTGAAGCTTTCTTT. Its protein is CASSLNRGNTEAFF.

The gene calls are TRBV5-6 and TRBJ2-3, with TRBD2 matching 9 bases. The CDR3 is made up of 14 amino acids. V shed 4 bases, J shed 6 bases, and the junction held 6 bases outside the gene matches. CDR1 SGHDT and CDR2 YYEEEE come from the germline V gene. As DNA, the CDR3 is TGTGCCAGCAGCCCGGGACTAGCTGTGGATACGCAGTATTTT. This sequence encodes CASSPGLAVDTQYF.

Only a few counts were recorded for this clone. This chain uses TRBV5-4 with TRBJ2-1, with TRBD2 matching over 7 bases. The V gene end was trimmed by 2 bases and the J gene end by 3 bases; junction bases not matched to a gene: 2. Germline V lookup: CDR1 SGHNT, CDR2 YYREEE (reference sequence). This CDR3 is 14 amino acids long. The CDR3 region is CASSFAGDYNEQFF. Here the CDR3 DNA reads TGTGCCAGCAGCTTCGCGGGGGACTACAATGAGCAGTTCTTC.

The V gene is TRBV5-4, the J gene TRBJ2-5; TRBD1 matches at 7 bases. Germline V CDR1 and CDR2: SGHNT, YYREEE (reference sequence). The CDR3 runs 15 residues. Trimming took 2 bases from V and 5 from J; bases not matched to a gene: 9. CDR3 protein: CASSFFAGGLETQYF. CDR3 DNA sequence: TGTGCCAGCAGCTTCTTTGCAGGGGGTCTGGAGACCCAGTACTTC.

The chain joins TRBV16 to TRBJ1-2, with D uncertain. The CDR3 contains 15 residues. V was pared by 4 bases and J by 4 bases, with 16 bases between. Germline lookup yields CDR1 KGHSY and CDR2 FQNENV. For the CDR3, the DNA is TGTGCCAGCAGCCCCCCCGAGGCTTCTACCTATGGCTACACCTTC. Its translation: CASSPPEASTYGYTF.